A single sample gave rise to the 25 T cell receptor beta chains below, sequenced in a study of blood T cell repertoires in COVID-19. Generated by immunoSEQ multiplex PCR, the TCRdb table keeps only in-frame clones and is missing some. This sample has about 98,000 clones, with 80% to 95% found just once. The sample taken for sequencing was peripheral blood. The source is a woman aged 50 to 60 with COVID-19, enrolled during active disease.

V and J are TRBV3-1 (or the pseudogene TRBV3-2) and TRBJ1-6; D is uncertain. The germline CDR1 and CDR2 sequences are LGHDT and YNNKEL (reference sequence). This CDR3 region has 15 residues. The V end was cut by 1 base, the J end by 10 bases, with 14 bases between. This CDR3 is CASSQGINSGSPLHF. For the CDR3, the DNA is TGTGCCAGCAGCCAAGGGATTAACAGCGGATCACCCCTCCACTTT.

This clone was recorded only once. The chain recombines TRBV5-5 with TRBJ1-5; a possible D gene is TRBD1 (6 bases). V gave up 3 bases and J gave up 0 bases, with 10 bases separating them. CDR1 SGHKS and CDR2 YYEKEE come from the germline V gene (reference sequence). This CDR3 has 15 amino acids. The CDR3 nucleotides read TGTGCCAGCAGCTCCACAGGGTATAGCAATCAGCCCCAGCATTTT. Translating gives CASSSTGYSNQPQHF.

The genes are TRBV5-6 and TRBJ2-5; D unresolved. This CDR3 comprises 15 residues. Trimming left V 0 bases short and J 5 bases short, with 14 bases between. Germline values: CDR1 SGHDT, CDR2 YYEEEE. The CDR3 sequence is CASSLVARPGETQYF. The CDR3 DNA reads TGTGCCAGCAGCTTGGTGGCACGGCCCGGGGAGACCCAGTACTTC.

This chain's CDR3 is CASSLGLATDTQYF. Written as DNA, the CDR3 is TGTGCCAGCAGTCTGGGACTAGCTACAGATACGCAGTATTTT. The rearrangement links TRBV6-5 to TRBJ2-3; 9 bases are a match to TRBD2. The ends lost 5 bases at V and 3 bases at J; junction bases unmatched: 3. CDR1 and CDR2 from the germline V gene are MNHEY and SVGAGI. CDR3 length: 14 residues.

The rearrangement joins TRBV19 to TRBJ1-1, with a possible D match to TRBD1 (6 bases). CDR3 length: 14 amino acids. The germline V gene has CDR1 LNHDA and CDR2 SQIVND (reference sequence). The V end lost 3 bases, the J end lost 2 bases, and 10 bases lay between the germline ends. The CDR3 DNA sequence: TGTGCCAGTAGTATCGGACAGACTAACACTGAAGCTTTCTTT. As protein: CASSIGQTNTEAFF.

This chain's CDR3 is CASSLAGTYEQYF. In nucleotides, the CDR3 is TGTGCCAGCAGCTTGGCGGGGACCTACGAGCAGTACTTC. The rearrangement uses TRBV5-6 and TRBJ2-7; tentative D call: TRBD2 (5 bases). CDR3 length equals 13 residues. The germline V gene encodes CDR1 SGHDT and CDR2 YYEEEE. Trimming shortened V by 0 bases and J by 2 bases, and 6 bases separated the two germline ends.

The chain uses TRBV9 and TRBJ2-1; D is undetermined. V was shortened by 10 bases and J by 0 bases, with 11 bases between the two germline ends. The CDR3 is 13 residues long. Germline V gene sequence: CDR1 SGDLS, CDR2 YYNGEE. Written as DNA, the CDR3 is TGTGCCGGTCGGAGCGTCTCCTACAATGAGCAGTTCTTC. It yields the protein CAGRSVSYNEQFF.

The rearrangement links TRBV5-1 to TRBJ1-1, with D tentatively TRBD1 (5 bases). Trimming stripped 2 bases from V and 0 bases from J, with 8 bases between. The CDR3 totals 14 residues. Germline CDR1 and CDR2: SGHRS and YFSETQ. CDR3 protein: CASSLGAMNTEAFF. CDR3 in DNA: TGCGCCAGCAGCTTAGGGGCGATGAACACTGAAGCTTTCTTT.

The chain carries TRBV27 and TRBJ2-7; weak D call: TRBD1 (5 bases). V lost 3 bases and J 9 bases, leaving 18 bases between the germline ends. The CDR3 runs to 14 residues. Germline loops: CDR1 MNHEY, CDR2 SMNVEV (reference sequence). CDR3: CASSFQPPSQGQYF. The DNA for the CDR3 is TGTGCCAGCAGTTTTCAGCCCCCTTCCCAGGGGCAGTACTTC.

The genes are TRBV5-6 and TRBJ1-6, with 9 nucleotides matching TRBD1. Unmatched junction bases numbered 3, after V lost 4 bases and J lost 7 bases. From germline, CDR1 is SGHDT and CDR2 YYEEEE. The CDR3 is made up of 14 amino acids. The CDR3 DNA is TGTGCCAGCAGCCGGGACAGGGTAAATTCACCCCTCCACTTT. Translation: CASSRDRVNSPLHF.

CDR3 in DNA: TGTGCCAGCAGCTCCCTCTCATCTCGGGCAGGGGAAAAATCCTATAATTCACCCCTCCACTTT. It encodes CASSSLSSRAGEKSYNSPLHF. The gene calls are TRBV21-1 and TRBJ1-6; TRBD1 is the table's D call, not checked against the DNA. TRBV21-1 is a pseudogene. The CDR3 contains 21 residues.

The rearrangement joins TRBV7-2 to TRBJ2-1; D remains unclear. The ends were cut back, 2 bases at V and 4 bases at J, with 3 bases in the middle. From germline, CDR1 is SGHTA and CDR2 FQGNSA. The CDR3 consists of 12 residues. CDR3 sequence (DNA): TGTGCCAGCAGCTTACAATACAATGAGCAGTTCTTC. Encoded protein: CASSLQYNEQFF.

This clone has a single count. This chain connects TRBV2 to TRBJ1-5; D not certain. The germline V gene encodes CDR1 SNHLY and CDR2 FYNNEI. The CDR3 consists of 14 residues. Deletions cut 7 bases from V and 6 bases from J, with 16 bases between. The CDR3 sequence: CASKGPLGGQPQHF. CDR3 DNA: TGTGCCAGCAAAGGGCCCCTAGGAGGTCAGCCCCAGCATTTT.

The rearrangement joins TRBV28 to TRBJ1-6, with D hard to call. CDR1 and CDR2 from the germline V gene are MDHEN and SYDVKM. The CDR3 spans 13 residues. V lost 7 bases to trimming and J lost 10 bases, with 14 bases between them. The CDR3 DNA reads TGTGCCAGCACTACAGTCGATAGATCACCCCTCCACTTT. Amino acid sequence: CASTTVDRSPLHF.

The rearrangement joins TRBV19 to TRBJ1-2; the D gene is possibly TRBD1 (6 bases). Per the germline V gene, CDR1 is LNHDA and CDR2 is SQIVND (reference sequence). The ends were cut back, 10 bases at V and 0 bases at J, with 18 bases in the middle. The CDR3 consists of 15 residues. CDR3 bases: TGTGCCATCCCGTCCCAGACAGGTTCTAACTATGGCTACACCTTC. Its protein product is CAIPSQTGSNYGYTF.

The chain employs TRBV7-9 and TRBJ1-1, with D possibly being TRBD1 (5 bases). V was trimmed by 2 bases and J by 1 base, leaving 11 bases between them. The germline gives CDR1 SEHNR, CDR2 FQNEAQ (reference sequence). This CDR3 contains 15 residues. CDR3 sequence reads: CASSLSGFGNTEAFF. DNA for the CDR3: TGTGCCAGCAGCTTATCAGGGTTTGGGAACACTGAAGCTTTCTTT.

This chain joins TRBV9 and TRBJ2-3; 7 bases agree with TRBD2. The CDR3 is made up of 19 amino acids. CDR1 SGDLS and CDR2 YYNGEE come from the germline V gene. The V and J ends lost 4 bases and 2 bases, in that order; junction bases with no gene match: 19. The CDR3 is CASSLSRTSGEKTTDTQYF. The CDR3 region has the DNA TGTGCCAGCAGCCTCTCCCGGACTAGTGGGGAGAAAACCACAGATACGCAGTATTTT. The complete variable domain, with remaining parts taken from reference TRBV9 and TRBJ2-3, reads DSGVTQTPKHLITATGQRVTLRCSPRSGDLSVYWYQQSLDQGLQFLIQYYNGEERAKGNILERFSAQQFPDLHSELNLSSLELGDSALYFCASSLSRTSGEKTTDTQYFGPGTRLTVL.

The J gene is TRBJ1-5, the V gene TRBV12-3 or TRBV12-4; D call uncertain. The V end lost 5 bases, the J end lost 8 bases, and 10 bases lay between the germline ends. The CDR3 is 12 residues long. CDR3 in DNA: TGTGCCAGCAGTCCCGGTAGTGAGCCCCAGCATTTT. Its protein product is CASSPGSEPQHF.

The V call is TRBV6-6, the J call TRBJ2-1, with TRBD1 matching over 7 bases. The V segment lost 1 base and the J segment 10 bases; nucleotides outside the gene matches: 10. The germline gives CDR1 MNHNY, CDR2 SVGAGI (reference sequence). The CDR3 has 15 amino acids. The CDR3 sequence: CASSYLARGSREQFF. The DNA for the CDR3 is TGTGCCAGCAGTTACTTGGCCAGGGGGTCACGGGAGCAGTTCTTC.

The gene calls are TRBV6-6 and TRBJ1-6; 9 nucleotides agree with TRBD1. The germline CDR1 and CDR2 sequences are MNHNY and SVGAGI (reference sequence). This CDR3 is built from 14 residues. Unmatched junction bases numbered 6, after V lost 8 bases and J lost 7 bases. Written as DNA, the CDR3 is TGTGCCAGCGAATCCGGGACAGGGAATTCACCCCTCCACTTT. This translates into CASESGTGNSPLHF.

This rearrangement joins TRBV6-2 or TRBV6-3 to TRBJ2-7, with TRBD2 matching 11 bases. V lost 5 bases to trimming and J lost 6 bases; unmatched junction nucleotides: 9. Looked up from germline, CDR1 is MNHEY and CDR2 is SVGEGT. The CDR3 is 15 amino acids. CDR3: CASSIAGGFGSEQYV. CDR3 nucleotides: TGTGCCAGCAGTATAGCGGGGGGGTTCGGGAGCGAGCAGTACGTC.

This rearrangement joins TRBV12-5 to TRBJ1-4; no clear D. The CDR3 has 14 amino acids. The germline CDR1 and CDR2 sequences are LGHNT and FRNRAP. V gave up 7 bases and J gave up 3 bases, with 12 bases separating them. The CDR3 DNA sequence: TGTGCTAGTGCCCCCGGAGGGCCTAATGAAAAACTGTTTTTT. Amino acids: CASAPGGPNEKLFF.

The chain joins TRBV13 to TRBJ2-4; 11 nucleotides agree with TRBD2. The V gene end was trimmed by 6 bases and the J gene end by 3 bases; junction bases not matched to a gene: 10. The CDR3 covers 17 residues. Germline CDR1 PRHDT, CDR2 FYEKMQ (reference sequence). Here the CDR3 reads CASRPPGLADLKNIQYF. The CDR3 DNA follows: TGTGCCAGCAGGCCTCCGGGACTAGCGGACCTCAAAAACATTCAGTACTTC. The variable domain in full, completed from reference TRBV13 and TRBJ2-4, reads AAGVIQSPRHLIKEKRETATLKCYPIPRHDTVYWYQQGPGQDPQFLISFYEKMQSDKGSIPDRFSAQQFSDYHSELNMSSLELGDSALYFCASRPPGLADLKNIQYFGAGTRLSVL.

Comment on this clone: The same CDR3 is also encoded by other DNA sequences in this sample. The chain combines TRBV5-1 with TRBJ2-3, with TRBD1 as a possible D gene (6 bases). CDR1 and CDR2 from the germline V gene are SGHRS and YFSETQ. This CDR3 is built from 14 residues. Trimming pared 4 bases from V and 4 bases from J, leaving 13 bases between. CDR3 sequence: CASSTNRVADTQYF. The CDR3 region has the DNA TGCGCCAGCAGCACCAACAGGGTTGCAGATACGCAGTATTTT.

The DNA for the CDR3 is TGTGCCACCAGCAGAACCTATTTAACTAGGACAGATACGCAGTATTTT. Translated, it gives CATSRTYLTRTDTQYF. V is TRBV15 and J is TRBJ2-3; D might be TRBD2 (5 bases). CDR1 and CDR2 from the germline V gene are LNHNV and YYDKDF (reference sequence). Between the trimmed V and J ends, which lost 2 bases and 3 bases, there was a span of 15 bases. The CDR3 extends over 16 amino acids. The full variable domain, in which reference TRBV15 and TRBJ2-3 provide the parts outside the CDR3, is DAMVIQNPRYQVTQFGKPVTLSCSQTLNHNVMYWYQQKSSQAPKLLFHYYDKDFNNEADTPDNFQSRRPNTSFCFLDIRSPGLGDTAMYLCATSRTYLTRTDTQYFGPGTRLTVL.